A single sample is the source of the 14 T cell receptor beta chains below, sequenced in a study of shared clonotypes between healthy human individuals. CD8 cells classed as naive were CD45RO-negative and positively selected for CCR7, excluding terminally differentiated effector memory CD45RA+ cells. The assay was immunoSEQ multiplex PCR, and TCRdb's table has in-frame clones only and misses some. The sample has about 2.1 million clones; more than 85% are singletons. Sequencing was carried out using naive CD8+ T cells from PBMCs. The receptors were sampled from a man aged 18 to 29 in good health. Some clones in this sample may be carry-over from other donors' samples.

Concerning this clone: Other DNA sequences within the sample encode an identical CDR3. The chain links TRBV29-1 to TRBJ2-7; D is uncertain. Trimming shortened V by 2 bases and J by 0 bases, and 11 bases separated the two germline ends. In germline, CDR1 is SQVTM, CDR2 ANQGSEA. CDR3 length: 14 residues. CDR3 sequence reads: CSVERSGSSYEQYF. DNA of the CDR3: TGCAGCGTTGAAAGATCTGGTAGCTCCTACGAGCAGTACTTC.

This clone was seen once. The chain joins TRBV28 to TRBJ2-2; D is ambiguous. The V gene lost 0 bases and the J gene lost 8 bases, with 10 bases spanning the gap. Per germline, CDR1 MDHEN and CDR2 SYDVKM. The CDR3 is 14 residues long. The chain's CDR3 is CASSLWRSTGELFF. Here the CDR3 DNA reads TGTGCCAGCAGTTTATGGCGCAGTACTGGGGAGCTGTTTTTT. The full variable domain, completed using reference TRBV28 and TRBJ2-2, is DVKVTQSSRYLVKRTGEKVFLECVQDMDHENMFWYRQDPGLGLRLIYFSYDVKMKEKGDIPEGYSVSREKKERFSLILESASTNQTSMYLCASSLWRSTGELFFGEGSRLTVL.

The chain is built from TRBV7-3 and TRBJ2-3; 9 bases align to TRBD2. The CDR3 covers 14 residues. V lost 4 bases and J lost 4; bases outside the gene matches: 3. The germline V gene encodes CDR1 SGHTA and CDR2 FQGTGA. CDR3 in amino acids: CASSSIAGADTQYF. The CDR3, as DNA: TGTGCCAGCAGCTCCATAGCGGGAGCAGATACGCAGTATTTT.

The rearrangement joins TRBV28 to TRBJ1-1; tentatively, D is TRBD1 (5 bases). The germline V gene has CDR1 MDHEN and CDR2 SYDVKM. This CDR3 spans 13 amino acids. Deletions cut 8 bases from V and 8 bases from J, with 18 bases between. In DNA form, the CDR3 reads TGTGCCAGCCGGAGGGGCGAAAGGGAGGAAGCTTTCTTT. It translates to CASRRGEREEAFF. The whole variable domain, filled in from reference TRBV28 and TRBJ1-1, reads DVKVTQSSRYLVKRTGEKVFLECVQDMDHENMFWYRQDPGLGLRLIYFSYDVKMKEKGDIPEGYSVSREKKERFSLILESASTNQTSMYLCASRRGEREEAFFGQGTRLTVV.

This clone showed up just once. In DNA form, the CDR3 reads TGTGCCAGCAGTTTATCCCTTGCGACAGGGCGGTATGGCTACACCTTC. This sequence encodes CASSLSLATGRYGYTF. The rearrangement links TRBV27 to TRBJ1-2; 7 positions agree with TRBD1. V shed 0 bases and J 5 bases; nucleotides not matched to a gene: 9. There are 16 residues in the CDR3. Germline V gene sequence: CDR1 MNHEY, CDR2 SMNVEV (reference sequence).

This rearrangement joins TRBV5-4 to TRBJ2-7; D gene ambiguous. Germline V gives CDR1 SGHNT, CDR2 YYREEE (reference sequence). CDR3 length: 12 residues. The germline V and J ends were trimmed by 0 bases and 6 bases, with 7 bases remaining between them. CDR3 nucleotide sequence: TGTGCCAGCAGCTTGGATCCCAGCGAGCAGTACTTC. It is translated as CASSLDPSEQYF.

The chain combines TRBV9 with TRBJ2-1; weak D call: TRBD2 (6 bases). Germline values: CDR1 SGDLS, CDR2 YYNGEE. CDR3 length equals 11 residues. Trimming pared 7 bases from V and 15 bases from J, leaving 17 bases between. The CDR3 spells CASGGSQGRFF. The CDR3 DNA sequence: TGTGCCAGCGGAGGGAGTCAGGGCAGGTTCTTC. Looking up the rest from reference TRBV9 and TRBJ2-1 gives the full variable domain: DSGVTQTPKHLITATGQRVTLRCSPRSGDLSVYWYQQSLDQGLQFLIQYYNGEERAKGNILERFSAQQFPDLHSELNLSSLELGDSALYFCASGGSQGRFFGPGTRLTVL.

The chain employs TRBV5-8 and TRBJ2-1; 7 bases align to TRBD1. The CDR3 runs to 15 residues. Germline assignment: CDR1 SGHTS and CDR2 YDEGEE. Trimming cost V 4 bases and J 6 bases; bases outside gene matches: 10. The CDR3 DNA is TGTGCCAGCAGCACCCGACAGGGATGGATCAATGAGCAGTTCTTC. Translating it yields CASSTRQGWINEQFF.

The CDR3 DNA reads as TGTGCCAGCAGTTTATACAACAGGGGGGACGAGCAGTACTTC. Protein product: CASSLYNRGDEQYF. This chain joins TRBV27 and TRBJ2-7; TRBD1 aligns across 8 bases. The ends lost 1 base at V and 5 bases at J; junction bases unmatched: 4. CDR3 length equals 14 residues. Germline CDR1 is MNHEY and CDR2 is SMNVEV (reference sequence).

The V call is TRBV11-2, the J call TRBJ2-5, with D uncertain. The V gene lost 1 base and the J gene lost 3 bases, with 9 bases spanning the gap. Germline V gene data show CDR1 as SGHAT and CDR2 as FQNNGV. The CDR3 totals 14 residues. This chain's CDR3 is CASSLGPLEETQYF. CDR3 DNA sequence: TGTGCCAGCAGCTTAGGGCCCCTGGAAGAGACCCAGTACTTC. Complete variable domain (other parts from reference TRBV11-2 and TRBJ2-5): EAGVAQSPRYKIIEKRQSVAFWCNPISGHATLYWYQQILGQGPKLLIQFQNNGVVDDSQLPKDRFSAERLKGVDSTLKIQPAKLEDSAVYLCASSLGPLEETQYFGPGTRLLVL.

This sequence joins TRBV7-9 and TRBJ2-2; 12 bases line up with TRBD2. V trimming: 5 bases; J trimming: 3 bases; junction bases outside the gene matches: 4. Germline V lookup: CDR1 SEHNR, CDR2 FQNEAQ (reference sequence). The CDR3 has 16 residues. This CDR3 reads CASSPGLAGHTGELFF. As DNA, the CDR3 is TGTGCCAGCAGCCCCGGACTAGCGGGACACACCGGGGAGCTGTTTTTT. Together with reference TRBV7-9 and TRBJ2-2, the CDR3 gives the full variable domain: DTGVSQNPRHKITKRGQNVTFRCDPISEHNRLYWYRQTLGQGPEFLTYFQNEAQLEKSRLLSDRFSAERPKGSFSTLEIQRTEQGDSAMYLCASSPGLAGHTGELFFGEGSRLTVL.

J is TRBJ2-5 and V is TRBV6-4, with a weak D call TRBD2 (6 bases). This CDR3 has 15 residues. Germline CDR1 is MRHNA and CDR2 is SNTAGT. V shed 2 bases and J shed 5 bases, with 15 bases lying between them. The CDR3 nucleotides read TGTGCCAGCAGTGACCCCTGGTCTAGCGTTGAGACCCAGTACTTC. Protein product: CASSDPWSSVETQYF.

The chain joins TRBV5-6 to TRBJ2-3, with D perhaps matching TRBD2 (6 bases). Germline V gene data show CDR1 as SGHDT and CDR2 as YYEEEE. Trimming cost V 1 base and J 2 bases, with 14 bases left between them. This CDR3 comprises 16 residues. CDR3 sequence reads: CASSLLAGINTDTQYF. In DNA form, the CDR3 reads TGTGCCAGCAGCTTGCTGGCGGGGATTAACACAGATACGCAGTATTTT.

This sequence joins TRBV27 and TRBJ1-2; 7 bases fit TRBD1. In germline, CDR1 is MNHEY, CDR2 SMNVEV (reference sequence). J gave up 6 bases and V 4 bases, and 14 bases lay outside the gene matches. The CDR3 length is 16 residues. CDR3 coding DNA: TGTGCCAGCAGTTCTCCCCGGGAAGGGGGCGGCGATGGCTACACCTTC. Translating it yields CASSSPREGGGDGYTF.